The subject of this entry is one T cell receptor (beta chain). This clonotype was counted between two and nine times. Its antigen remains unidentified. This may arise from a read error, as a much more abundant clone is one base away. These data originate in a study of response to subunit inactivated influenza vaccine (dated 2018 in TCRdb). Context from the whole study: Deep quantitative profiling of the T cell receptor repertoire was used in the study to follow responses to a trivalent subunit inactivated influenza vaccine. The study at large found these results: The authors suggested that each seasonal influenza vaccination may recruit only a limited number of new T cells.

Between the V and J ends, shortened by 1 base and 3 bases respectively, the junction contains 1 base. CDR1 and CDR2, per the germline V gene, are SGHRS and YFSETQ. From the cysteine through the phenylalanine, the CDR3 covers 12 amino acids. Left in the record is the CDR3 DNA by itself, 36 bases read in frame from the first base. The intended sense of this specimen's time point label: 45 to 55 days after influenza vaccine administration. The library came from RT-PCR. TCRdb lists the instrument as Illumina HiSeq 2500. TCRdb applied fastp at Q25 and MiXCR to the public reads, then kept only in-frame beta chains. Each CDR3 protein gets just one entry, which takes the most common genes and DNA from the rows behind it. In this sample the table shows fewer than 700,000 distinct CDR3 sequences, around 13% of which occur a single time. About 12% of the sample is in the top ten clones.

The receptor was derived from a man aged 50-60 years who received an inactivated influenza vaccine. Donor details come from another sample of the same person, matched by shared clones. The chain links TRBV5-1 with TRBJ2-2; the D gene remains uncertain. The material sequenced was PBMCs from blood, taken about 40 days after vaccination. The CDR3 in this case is CASSLHTGELFF. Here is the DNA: TGCGCCAGCAGCTTGCACACCGGGGAGCTGTTTTTT.